These T cell receptor beta chains were read from a single sample in a study of cytomegalovirus exposure and HLA in healthy donors. Clones were sequenced by immunoSEQ multiplex PCR, and TCRdb holds only the in-frame ones, with some missing. The sample has fewer than 150,000 clones; about nine tenths are singletons. The specimen was PBMCs. All receptors derive from a man aged 25-45 years in good health and CMV-seronegative. The CDR3 runs from the conserved cysteine through the conserved F or W. D genes are given only for firm matches. Clone size is shown for a subset of rows, as once, few, many or a class of expanded clone.

clone_size j_call d_call v_call cdr3_nt cdr3_aa
NA TRBJ2-7 NA TRBV5-1 TGCGCCAGCAGTCTTCCGAATATGGCGGGAATAAGCGAGCAGTACTTC CASSLPNMAGISEQYF
NA TRBJ1-1 TRBD1 TRBV18 TGTGCCAGCTCACCCAGAGACAGGGGTTTTGGGTCGAACACTGAAGCTTTCTTT CASSPRDRGFGSNTEAFF
NA TRBJ1-1 TRBD1 TRBV19 TGTGCCAGTAGCCTTAGGGGACAGGGCCCTGAAGCTTTCTTT CASSLRGQGPEAFF
NA TRBJ2-2 NA TRBV5-6 TGTGCCAGCAGCTTGAACCCCTTGGAGGTTCGGGAGCTGTTTTTT CASSLNPLEVRELFF
NA TRBJ2-1 TRBD1 TRBV7-9 TGTGCCAGCAGCCGGACAGGGGTCGGAGAGCAGTTCTTC CASSRTGVGEQFF
NA TRBJ1-4 TRBD1 TRBV30 TGTGCCTGGACCCTCGACAGGGGGTCTGAAAAACTGTTTTTT CAWTLDRGSEKLFF
NA TRBJ2-1 TRBD2 TRBV5-6 TGTGCCAGCAGCTTGCGCGGGAGCTCCTACAATGAGCAGTTCTTC CASSLRGSSYNEQFF
NA TRBJ1-4 NA TRBV4-3 TGCGCCAGCAGCCAGCGGTCCGGAAATGAAAAACTGTTTTTT CASSQRSGNEKLFF
NA TRBJ2-3 TRBD2 TRBV7-9 TGTGCCAGCAGCTTGGCCAGCGGGAGTTCCGCAGATACGCAGTATTTT CASSLASGSSADTQYF
NA TRBJ1-1 NA TRBV9 TGTGCCAGCGGAGGGGCCGGTACAATGAACACTGAAGCTTTCTTT CASGGAGTMNTEAFF
NA TRBJ1-5 NA TRBV11-2 TGTGCCAGCAGTTCCCAGGGAGGGGCATCTCAGCCCCAGCATTTT CASSSQGGASQPQHF
NA TRBJ2-7 TRBD1 TRBV18 TGTGCCAGCTCACCGGGGACAGCTTCATACGAGCAGTACTTC CASSPGTASYEQYF
NA TRBJ2-7 NA TRBV5-1 TGCGCCAGCAGCTTGGCCGTTAGAGCCCCCTACGAGCAGTACTTC CASSLAVRAPYEQYF
NA TRBJ2-7 NA TRBV5-6 TGTGCCAGCAGCGGGGGCGGGTTGTGGAACGAGCAGTACTTC CASSGGGLWNEQYF
NA TRBJ2-1 TRBD2 TRBV27 TGTGCCAGCAGTTTGGGTAGACTAGCGGGAGGGCCTGGTATGGGGGAGCAGTTCTTC CASSLGRLAGGPGMGEQFF
many TRBJ1-2 TRBD1 TRBV6-4 TGTGCCAGCAGTGACGGGGACAGTAATGGCTACACCTTC CASSDGDSNGYTF
NA TRBJ1-5 NA TRBV10-3 TGTGCCATCAGTGAGACAGGGATGGCTCAGCCCCAGCATTTT CAISETGMAQPQHF
NA TRBJ2-1 NA TRBV20-1 TGCAGTGCCGGAACTAACAATGAGCAGTTCTTC CSAGTNNEQFF
NA TRBJ2-4 NA TRBV21-1 TGTGCCAGCATTGCGGGACAGATAAGATCCGGGAACATTCAGTACTTC CASIAGQIRSGNIQYF
NA TRBJ2-7 TRBD1 TRBV2 TGTGCCGTCACAGGGGACGGCGACGAGCAGTACTTC CAVTGDGDEQYF
few TRBJ2-7 TRBD1 TRBV7-2 TGTGCCAGCAGTTTGGGACAGGGGGCTGGGGAGCAGTACTTC CASSLGQGAGEQYF
once TRBJ2-3 TRBD2 TRBV7-2 TGTGCCAGCAGCTTAGTCCGGGGCGGGAGTGGTACAGATACGCAGTATTTT CASSLVRGGSGTDTQYF
NA TRBJ2-5 TRBD1 TRBV5-1 TGCGCCAGCAGCTCGGGACAGGGAGGAGGCGAGACCCAGTACTTC CASSSGQGGGETQYF
NA TRBJ2-7 NA TRBV7-2 TGTGCCAGCAGCTTAGCGATGAGGGTCGAGCAGTACTTC CASSLAMRVEQYF
NA TRBJ1-2 NA TRBV4-1 TGCGCCAGCAGCCAAGAACTGATGGGGCCTCATGGCTACACCTTC CASSQELMGPHGYTF
NA TRBJ2-1 NA TRBV5-1 TGCGCCAGCAGCCAACACAGGGAAATCTCCTACAATGAGCAGTTCTTC CASSQHREISYNEQFF
NA TRBJ2-7 NA TRBV27 TGTGCCAGCAGTTTGTCGAACAGCCACTACGAGCAGTACTTC CASSLSNSHYEQYF